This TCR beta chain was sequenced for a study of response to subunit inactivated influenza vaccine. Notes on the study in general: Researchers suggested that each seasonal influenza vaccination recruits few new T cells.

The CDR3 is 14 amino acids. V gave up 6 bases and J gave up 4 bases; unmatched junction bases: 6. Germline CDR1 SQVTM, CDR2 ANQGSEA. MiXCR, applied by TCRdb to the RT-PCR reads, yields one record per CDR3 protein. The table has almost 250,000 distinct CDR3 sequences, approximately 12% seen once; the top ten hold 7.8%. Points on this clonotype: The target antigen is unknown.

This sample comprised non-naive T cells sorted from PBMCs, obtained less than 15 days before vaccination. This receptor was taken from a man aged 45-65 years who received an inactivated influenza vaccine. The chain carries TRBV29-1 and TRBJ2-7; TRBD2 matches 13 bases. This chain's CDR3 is CSVAGTSGVYEQYF. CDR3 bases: TGCAGCGTCGCCGGGACTAGCGGGGTTTACGAGCAGTACTTC.